The 30 T cell receptor beta chains below were found in one sample sequenced in a study of T cell repertoires in cytomegalovirus infection (dated by TCRdb to between 2019 and 2020). The listed sequencing device is Illumina HiSeq 1500. TCRdb itself trimmed the public reads at Q25 with fastp, ran MiXCR and retained productive beta chains. CDR3 protein duplicates are merged, each entry listing the most common genes and DNA. This sample is represented by about 310,000 distinct CDR3 sequences; roughly a tenth of them were singletons. Approximately 2.4% of the sample is taken by the ten largest. Sequencing was performed on PBMCs. The receptors stem from a human donor in good health (CMV status not recorded). Some clones in this sample may be carry-over from other donors' samples.

The chain uses TRBV5-1 and TRBJ1-1; D gene ambiguous. Germline V CDR1 and CDR2: SGHRS, YFSETQ. This CDR3 has 16 amino acids. V was cut by 1 base and J by 0 bases, with 13 bases left in between. The CDR3: CASSLFPRAMNTEAFF. As DNA, the CDR3 is TGCGCCAGCAGCTTGTTCCCCAGAGCCATGAACACTGAAGCTTTCTTT.

This clonotype came up a few times. The rearrangement links TRBV7-2 to TRBJ2-3; perhaps TRBD1 as D (5 bases). Trimming took off 1 base at V and 2 bases at J, with 28 bases between the two ends. CDR1 is SGHTA and CDR2 is FQGNSA in the germline V gene. The CDR3 runs to 21 residues. Written as DNA, the CDR3 is TGTGCCAGCAGCTTAGAGAATTTTATACTGGGGCTTAACCTCTCCACAGATACGCAGTATTTT. It yields the protein CASSLENFILGLNLSTDTQYF.

This clonotype was seen a few times. The V call is TRBV20-1, the J call TRBJ1-4; TRBD1 might be the D (5 bases). CDR3 length: 19 amino acids. V was pared by 7 bases and J by 4 bases, with 31 bases between. The germline gives CDR1 DFQATT, CDR2 SNEGSKA (reference sequence). The CDR3 loop reads CSVPGRWSFVDSYNEKLFF. CDR3 coding DNA: TGCAGTGTCCCCGGGCGATGGAGTTTCGTTGACAGCTATAATGAAAAACTGTTTTTT.

This clonotype was observed at least ten times. V and J are TRBV29-1 and TRBJ1-2; D is unresolved. This CDR3 contains 11 residues. Deletions cut 4 bases from V and 4 bases from J, with 7 bases between. The germline V gene has CDR1 SQVTM and CDR2 ANQGSEA. The CDR3 loop reads CSVAFSYGYTF. DNA for the CDR3: TGCAGCGTTGCCTTCAGCTATGGCTACACCTTC.

This clonotype has only a few counts. DNA for the CDR3: TGTGCCAGCATCGGAGCAGCCTTCGAACCGTTGTATGGCTACACCTTC. Amino acid sequence: CASIGAAFEPLYGYTF. V gene TRBV19 combines with J gene TRBJ1-2; D gene unclear. Trimming pared 9 bases from V and 5 bases from J, leaving 25 bases between. CDR1 is LNHDA and CDR2 is SQIVND in the germline V gene (reference sequence). The CDR3 runs 16 residues. The full variable domain, with the rest looked up from reference TRBV19 and TRBJ1-2, is DGGITQSPKYLFRKEGQNVTLSCEQNLNHDAMYWYRQDPGQGLRLIYYSQIVNDFQKGDIAEGYSVSREKKESFPLTVTSAQKNPTAFYLCASIGAAFEPLYGYTFGSGTRLTVV.

This clonotype was recorded at least ten times. The rearrangement joins TRBV2 to TRBJ2-2, with a weak D call TRBD2 (5 bases). Germline CDR1 reads SNHLY; CDR2 reads FYNNEI. This CDR3 region has 16 residues. V was clipped by 6 bases and J by 1 base, with 15 bases between them. CDR3 nucleotides: TGTGCCAGCAGCCCTTTATCGGGGTTGAACACCGGGGAGCTGTTTTTT. Translating it yields CASSPLSGLNTGELFF.

Notes on this clonotype: Possible read error: a much larger clone is one base away. The CDR3 ends on some other residue instead of the conserved phenylalanine or tryptophan, so this is likely a read error. The gene calls are TRBV12-3 or TRBV12-4 and TRBJ2-1; 8 bases agree with TRBD1. CDR3 length: 15 amino acids. V dropped 1 base and J dropped 7; count of bases not matched to a gene: 6. CDR3 bases: TGTGCCAGCAGTTTAGGTCAGGGGGCTGGAAATGAGCAGTTCGTC. It specifies CASSLGQGAGNEQFV.

This clonotype was seen repeatedly, ten times or more. The rearrangement uses TRBV7-9 and TRBJ1-6; D gene ambiguous. This CDR3 has 13 amino acids. Trimming removed 1 base from V and 10 bases from J, with 8 bases in between. Germline V CDR1 and CDR2: SEHNR, FQNEAQ (reference sequence). As DNA, the CDR3 is TGTGCCAGCAGCTTAGAGGGTGGCTCACCCCTCCACTTT. It translates to CASSLEGGSPLHF.

The chain couples TRBV29-1 to TRBJ1-1; 7 nucleotides agree with TRBD1. V was clipped by 7 bases and J by 1 base; unmatched bases: 6. This CDR3 has 13 residues. Germline V gene data show CDR1 as SQVTM and CDR2 as ANQGSEA. CDR3 sequence reads: CSAQGQTNTEAFF. DNA of the CDR3: TGCAGCGCCCAGGGACAGACGAACACTGAAGCTTTCTTT.

This clonotype was seen ten or more times. V usage is TRBV12-3 or TRBV12-4 and J usage is TRBJ2-1, with TRBD1 matching 9 bases. J lost 9 bases, V lost 6 bases, and 18 bases had no gene match. The CDR3 extends over 17 amino acids. Written as DNA, the CDR3 is TGTGCCAGCAGCTTGCGCTCGGGGACAGGGCATCCCCGTGAGCAGTTCTTC. It specifies CASSLRSGTGHPREQFF.

V is TRBV6-5 and J is TRBJ2-5, with unresolved D. CDR1 is MNHEY, CDR2 SVGAGI, per germline. The CDR3 spans 14 residues. The V gene lost 7 bases and the J gene lost 5 bases, with 17 bases spanning the gap. The CDR3 reads CASTSTGRPETQYF. The CDR3 nucleotides are TGTGCCAGCACGTCCACGGGCCGTCCGGAGACCCAGTACTTC.

This clonotype occurred many times. The chain carries TRBV6-1 and TRBJ2-4; a possible D gene is TRBD1 (5 bases). The V and J ends lost 5 bases and 9 bases respectively, with 20 bases between them. CDR3 length: 15 residues. Germline V gene sequence: CDR1 MNHNS, CDR2 SASEGT. In nucleotides, the CDR3 is TGTGCCAGCAGTAGCACTGACAGTCTTCAAACCATTCAGTACTTC. This codes for CASSSTDSLQTIQYF.

This clonotype was seen repeatedly, ten times or more. This chain uses TRBV28 with TRBJ2-6; either TRBD1 or TRBD2 may fit D (5 bases each). There are 16 residues in the CDR3. V was clipped by 5 bases and J by 0 bases, with 11 bases between them. Germline-derived CDR1 and CDR2 are MDHEN and SYDVKM. The CDR3 sequence is CASSLPGSSGANVLTF. DNA of the CDR3: TGTGCCAGCAGTCTCCCAGGGAGCTCTGGGGCCAACGTCCTGACTTTC.

This clonotype was counted many times. The rearrangement links TRBV6-5 to TRBJ1-3, with D hard to call. This CDR3 spans 17 amino acids. Germline V gives CDR1 MNHEY, CDR2 SVGAGI. V gave up 2 bases and J gave up 0 bases, with 14 bases separating them. The CDR3 DNA follows: TGTGCCAGCAGTTACCTTACTCGGATGAACTCTGGAAACACCATATATTTT. Translation: CASSYLTRMNSGNTIYF.

This clonotype has at least ten counts. The chain recombines TRBV2 with TRBJ2-7; D gene uncertain. Trimming stripped 8 bases from V and 4 bases from J, with 6 bases between. This CDR3 region has 10 residues. Germline V gives CDR1 SNHLY, CDR2 FYNNEI. Here the CDR3 reads CASLRYEQYF. In nucleotides, the CDR3 is TGTGCCAGCCTACGGTACGAGCAGTACTTC.

The V gene is TRBV6-2 or TRBV6-3, the J gene TRBJ2-3, with D possibly TRBD2 on 6 matching bases. V lost 6 bases and J 2 bases, leaving 12 bases between the germline ends. Germline CDR1 reads MNHEY; CDR2 reads SVGEGT. The length of the CDR3 is 14 residues. The CDR3 is CASRRDLHTDTQYF. In DNA, the CDR3 is TGTGCCAGCAGGAGGGACTTACACACAGATACGCAGTATTTT.

This chain joins TRBV7-6 and TRBJ2-2; TRBD1 matches 9 bases. V trimming: 1 base; J trimming: 4 bases; junction bases outside the gene matches: 4. The CDR3 loop spans 16 amino acids. From germline, CDR1 is SGHVS and CDR2 FNYEAQ. CDR3 amino acids: CASSLETGGLTGELFF. The CDR3 DNA sequence: TGTGCCAGCAGCTTAGAGACAGGGGGTCTCACCGGGGAGCTGTTTTTT.

This clonotype was seen many times. The chain has TRBV12-3 or TRBV12-4 and TRBJ1-2, with 8 positions matching TRBD1. V was clipped by 5 bases and J by 8 bases; unmatched bases: 7. The CDR3 consists of 13 residues. The CDR3 nucleotides are TGTGCCAGCAGTCCCGGGACAGGCCGAGGCTACACCTTC. As protein: CASSPGTGRGYTF.

Ten or more counts support this clonotype. The rearrangement links TRBV5-6 to TRBJ2-2, with D perhaps TRBD1 (6 bases). With 6 bases removed from V and 6 bases from J, the gap between germline ends came to 18 bases. CDR3 length equals 15 residues. Germline V gene data show CDR1 as SGHDT and CDR2 as YYEEEE. The CDR3 nucleotides read TGTGCCAGCACCGTGACAGTGGGGGCAGCCGGGGAGCTGTTTTTT. It specifies CASTVTVGAAGELFF. Together with reference TRBV5-6 and TRBJ2-2, the CDR3 gives the full variable domain: DAGVTQSPTHLIKTRGQQVTLRCSPKSGHDTVSWYQQALGQGPQFIFQYYEEEERQRGNFPDRFSGHQFPNYSSELNVNALLLGDSALYLCASTVTVGAAGELFFGEGSRLTVL.

This clonotype has at least ten counts. The chain carries TRBV19 and TRBJ2-4; tentative D call: TRBD2 (5 bases). From germline, CDR1 is LNHDA and CDR2 SQIVND (reference sequence). CDR3 length equals 14 residues. V was shortened by 3 bases and J by 2 bases, with 8 bases between the two germline ends. CDR3 coding DNA: TGTGCCAGTAGTATCTCGGGGTCCAAAAACATTCAGTACTTC. Amino acids: CASSISGSKNIQYF. Based on the CDR3 plus reference TRBV19 and TRBJ2-4, the full variable domain is DGGITQSPKYLFRKEGQNVTLSCEQNLNHDAMYWYRQDPGQGLRLIYYSQIVNDFQKGDIAEGYSVSREKKESFPLTVTSAQKNPTAFYLCASSISGSKNIQYFGAGTRLSVL.

The rearrangement joins TRBV2 to TRBJ1-5; D may be TRBD1 (5 bases). The germline CDR1 and CDR2 sequences are SNHLY and FYNNEI. CDR3 length: 14 amino acids. V lost 6 bases to trimming and J lost 3 bases, with 12 bases between them. The CDR3 DNA reads as TGTGCCAGCAGACCCGACAGCAACAATCAGCCCCAGCATTTT. It specifies CASRPDSNNQPQHF.

This clonotype was counted many times. The rearrangement joins TRBV28 to TRBJ1-5; TRBD1 matches 11 bases. Germline V CDR1 and CDR2: MDHEN, SYDVKM. CDR3 length equals 15 residues. After removal of 6 bases from V and 9 bases from J, the junction contained 10 bases not matched to a gene. The CDR3 bases are TGTGCCAGCAGGCGCGGGACAGGGGGTACGCTGCCCCAGCATTTT. Encoded protein: CASRRGTGGTLPQHF.

This clonotype was counted ten times or more. The chain joins TRBV6-5 to TRBJ2-2; the match to TRBD1 covers 8 bases. V shed 7 bases, J shed 5 bases, and the junction held 6 bases outside the gene matches. CDR3 length: 14 amino acids. Germline V gene data show CDR1 as MNHEY and CDR2 as SVGAGI. The CDR3 nucleotides read TGTGCCAGCATCTCCAGGGGGCGGACCGGGGAGCTGTTTTTT. This encodes CASISRGRTGELFF.

This clonotype was recorded many times. The V gene is TRBV29-1, the J gene TRBJ2-7; perhaps TRBD1 as D (6 bases). This CDR3 comprises 14 residues. Per the germline V gene, CDR1 is SQVTM and CDR2 is ANQGSEA. The V end lost 1 base, the J end lost 0 bases, and 10 bases lay between the germline ends. As DNA, the CDR3 is TGCAGCGTTGAAGTGCCGGACAGCTCCTACGAGCAGTACTTC. It codes for CSVEVPDSSYEQYF.

This clonotype was seen a handful of times. The chain carries TRBV7-2 and TRBJ2-1; 16 bases match TRBD2. The germline CDR1 and CDR2 sequences are SGHTA and FQGNSA. V lost 5 bases and J lost 8; bases outside the gene matches: 6. CDR3 length equals 16 residues. The CDR3 DNA reads TGTGCCAGCAGCCCGGGACTAGCGGGGGGGCGGGATGAGCAGTTCTTC. Residues: CASSPGLAGGRDEQFF.

This clonotype was detected ten times or more. The chain carries TRBV6-2 or TRBV6-3 and TRBJ1-1; D is undetermined. Germline values: CDR1 MNHEY, CDR2 SVGEGT. The CDR3 totals 13 residues. Between the trimmed V and J ends, which lost 6 bases and 1 base, there was a span of 9 bases. CDR3 nucleotide sequence: TGTGCCAGCAGGGGCATTGGGAACACTGAAGCTTTCTTT. The encoded protein is CASRGIGNTEAFF.

In this sample, this clonotype turned up many times. This chain joins TRBV19 and TRBJ1-2; no clear D gene. This CDR3 spans 13 amino acids. The germline V gene has CDR1 LNHDA and CDR2 SQIVND (reference sequence). V lost 3 bases and J lost 2, with 7 bases in between. The CDR3 coding sequence is TGTGCCAGTAGTATCTCCGAAAACTATGGCTACACCTTC. Encoded protein: CASSISENYGYTF.

The chain carries TRBV7-6 and TRBJ1-6, with D maybe TRBD1 (5 bases). CDR1 and CDR2 from the germline V gene are SGHVS and FNYEAQ. The V gene lost 1 base and the J gene lost 9 bases, with 19 bases spanning the gap. The length of the CDR3 is 17 residues. The CDR3 DNA reads as TGTGCCAGCAGCTTAGACCCTGGACATAGGACCGTTTCACCCCTCCACTTT. Residues: CASSLDPGHRTVSPLHF.

The CDR3 here is CASSQMRGRGYTF. The CDR3 DNA reads TGTGCCAGCAGCCAAATGAGGGGGCGCGGCTACACCTTC. V usage is TRBV3-1 and J usage is TRBJ1-2; 7 nucleotides align to TRBD1. V dropped 2 bases and J dropped 8; count of bases not matched to a gene: 5. CDR3 size: 13 residues. CDR1 is LGHDT and CDR2 is YNNKEL in the germline V gene (reference sequence).

Ten or more counts support this clonotype. The chain uses TRBV7-9 and TRBJ2-2; a possible D gene is TRBD2 (5 bases). Deletions cut 5 bases from V and 8 bases from J, with 18 bases between. Germline CDR1 is SEHNR and CDR2 is FQNEAQ (reference sequence). The CDR3 runs to 15 residues. CDR3 coding DNA: TGTGCCAGCAGCCTCGCAGGAGGATTCATTGGGGAGCTGTTTTTT. Protein product: CASSLAGGFIGELFF.